Below are 15 T cell receptor beta chains sequenced from a single sample in a study of response to subunit inactivated influenza vaccine (dated by TCRdb to 2016 to 2019). Library prep was done by RT-PCR. Sequencer: Illumina HiSeq 2500. TCRdb handled the public reads itself, with Q25 trimming in fastp and clone calling in MiXCR, and kept productive beta chains. Rows with one shared CDR3 protein collapse into an entry with the most common genes and DNA. The sample table records approximately 490,000 distinct CDR3 sequences; approximately 7.8% of these occur just once. Clones ranked in the top ten supply roughly 13% of the sample. The sample consisted of PBMCs from blood, taken less than 30 months after vaccination. These receptors were collected from a man between 45 and 75 years old who received an inactivated influenza vaccine. Donor details come from another sample of the same person, matched by shared clones.

This clonotype was detected many times. The chain employs TRBV7-9 and TRBJ2-2, with TRBD1 as a possible D gene (6 bases). Germline V CDR1 and CDR2: SEHNR, FQNEAQ (reference sequence). The CDR3 sequence is 15 residues long. Trimming pared 5 bases from V and 1 base from J, leaving 11 bases between. CDR3 loop: CASSPSDRNTGELFF. Written as DNA, the CDR3 is TGTGCCAGCAGCCCGTCGGACAGGAACACCGGGGAGCTGTTTTTT.

The chain has TRBV6-5 and TRBJ1-5; weak D call: TRBD1 (6 bases). Germline V CDR1 and CDR2: MNHEY, SVGAGI. The CDR3 totals 15 residues. Trimming removed 2 bases from V and 6 bases from J, with 14 bases in between. In nucleotides, the CDR3 is TGTGCCAGCAGTTACGTTTCAGGGGACTCTCAGCCCCAGCATTTT. Protein: CASSYVSGDSQPQHF.

This clonotype was observed at least ten times. J is TRBJ2-2 and V is TRBV28, with D perhaps TRBD2 (7 bases). This CDR3 comprises 16 residues. The V end lost 7 bases, the J end lost 3 bases, and 18 bases lay between the germline ends. Germline V gene data show CDR1 as MDHEN and CDR2 as SYDVKM. The CDR3 loop reads CASTLRGGRDTGELFF. The CDR3 DNA reads TGTGCCAGCACCCTGAGGGGGGGCCGGGACACCGGGGAGCTGTTTTTT.

The rearrangement links TRBV12-3 or TRBV12-4 to TRBJ2-1; D gene uncertain. This CDR3 has 14 amino acids. V was trimmed by 3 bases and J by 6 bases, leaving 12 bases between them. The CDR3 DNA sequence: TGTGCCAGCAGTTTGCCCGGTGGGTCCAATGAGCAGTTCTTC. This codes for CASSLPGGSNEQFF.

This clonotype occurred a few times. The chain couples TRBV14 to TRBJ2-2; D ambiguous. Trimming stripped 4 bases from V and 6 bases from J, with 6 bases between. CDR1 is SGHDN, CDR2 FVKESK, per germline. The CDR3 runs to 12 residues. CDR3 loop: CASSPLPGELFF. In DNA, the CDR3 is TGTGCCAGCAGCCCTCTTCCCGGGGAGCTGTTTTTT. Combining the CDR3 with reference TRBV14 and TRBJ2-2 gives the whole variable domain EAGVTQFPSHSVIEKGQTVTLRCDPISGHDNLYWYRRVMGKEIKFLLHFVKESKQDESGMPNNRFLAERTGGTYSTLKVQPAELEDSGVYFCASSPLPGELFFGEGSRLTVL.

V gene TRBV6-2 or TRBV6-3 combines with J gene TRBJ2-7, with D possibly being TRBD1 or TRBD2 (5 bases each). V was cut by 2 bases and J by 1 base, with 12 bases left in between. CDR3 length: 15 residues. Germline CDR1 and CDR2: MNHEY and SVGEGT. The CDR3 bases are TGTGCCAGCAGTTACAAGAGGGGACCTTCCTACGAGCAGTACTTC. This codes for CASSYKRGPSYEQYF.

This clonotype was counted many times. In DNA form, the CDR3 reads TGCGCCAGCAGCTTGGAGGCCCAACCCTACAATGAGCAGTTCTTC. Amino acid sequence: CASSLEAQPYNEQFF. This chain links TRBV5-1 with TRBJ2-1; no definite D call. From germline, CDR1 is SGHRS and CDR2 YFSETQ. The V gene lost 0 bases and the J gene lost 2 bases, with 9 bases spanning the gap. The length of the CDR3 is 15 residues.

This clonotype was recorded many times. This chain connects TRBV4-2 to TRBJ1-1; D perhaps matches TRBD1 (6 bases). This CDR3 has 13 residues. V gave up 0 bases and J gave up 5 bases, with 7 bases separating them. In germline, CDR1 is LGHNA, CDR2 YNFKEQ. The CDR3 nucleotides are TGTGCCAGCAGCCAAGAACAGGGTACTGAAGCTTTCTTT. The encoded protein is CASSQEQGTEAFF.

This clonotype was counted ten times or more. The CDR3 is CASSFTGSETQYF. In DNA, the CDR3 is TGTGCCAGCAGTTTCACAGGGAGCGAGACCCAGTACTTC. The chain joins TRBV7-2 to TRBJ2-5; D perhaps matches TRBD1 (6 bases). The V end was cut by 6 bases, the J end by 5 bases, with 13 bases between. Germline values: CDR1 SGHTA, CDR2 FQGNSA. This CDR3 is 13 amino acids long.

In this sample, this clonotype turned up many times. The V and J genes are TRBV7-9 and TRBJ2-5; tentative D call: TRBD2 (6 bases). Germline CDR1 reads SEHNR; CDR2 reads FQNEAQ (reference sequence). V was clipped by 2 bases and J by 7 bases, with 8 bases between them. This CDR3 is built from 12 residues. CDR3 residues: CASSLRRGTQYF. CDR3 DNA: TGTGCCAGCAGCTTACGGCGGGGGACCCAGTACTTC.

This clonotype was seen only a few times. The genes are TRBV11-2 and TRBJ2-2; TRBD1 matches at 8 bases. Germline CDR1 SGHAT, CDR2 FQNNGV. This CDR3 region has 16 residues. The ends lost 6 bases at V and 2 bases at J; junction bases unmatched: 8. The CDR3 loop reads CASRPAGQGNTGELFF. The CDR3 DNA follows: TGTGCCAGCAGACCGGCTGGACAGGGTAACACCGGGGAGCTGTTTTTT. Using reference TRBV11-2 and TRBJ2-2 for the parts outside the CDR3, the full variable domain is EAGVAQSPRYKIIEKRQSVAFWCNPISGHATLYWYQQILGQGPKLLIQFQNNGVVDDSQLPKDRFSAERLKGVDSTLKIQPAKLEDSAVYLCASRPAGQGNTGELFFGEGSRLTVL.

There are many counts of this clonotype. The rearrangement uses TRBV6-1 and TRBJ2-7; maybe TRBD1 (6 bases). CDR3 length: 16 residues. V gave up 1 base and J gave up 0 bases, with 13 bases separating them. The germline CDR1 and CDR2 sequences are MNHNS and SASEGT. The DNA for the CDR3 is TGTGCCAGCAGTGAAGGATCTGTGGGGGCCTCCTACGAGCAGTACTTC. Translated, it gives CASSEGSVGASYEQYF.

This clonotype has only a few counts. The chain carries TRBV6-5 and TRBJ1-5; no clear D gene. The CDR3 covers 15 residues. Germline V gene lookup returns CDR1 MNHEY and CDR2 SVGAGI. Trimming took 4 bases from V and 3 from J, leaving 13 bases between them. CDR3 protein: CASSSFGMDNQPQHF. The CDR3 coding sequence is TGTGCCAGCAGTTCATTCGGTATGGACAATCAGCCCCAGCATTTT.

The chain is built from TRBV20-1 and TRBJ1-3; D gene unclear. V gave up 2 bases and J gave up 4 bases, with 9 bases separating them. Germline loops: CDR1 DFQATT, CDR2 SNEGSKA (reference sequence). CDR3 length equals 13 residues. Written as DNA, the CDR3 is TGCAGTGCTAGACCCCAGATCGGAAACACCATATATTTT. It encodes CSARPQIGNTIYF.

In this sample, this clonotype turned up a few times. The chain joins TRBV11-2 to TRBJ1-1; 8 bases match TRBD1. The CDR3 spans 15 residues. V lost 4 bases and J lost 10; bases outside the gene matches: 14. Per the germline V gene, CDR1 is SGHAT and CDR2 is FQNNGV. The CDR3 protein is CASSSNYLAGGRAFF. The CDR3 nucleotides are TGTGCCAGCAGCTCAAACTATCTCGCAGGGGGCCGAGCTTTCTTT.